The clone carrying this T cell receptor beta chain appeared a single time. In the original workflow: Scientists estimated how many nucleated cells there were by amplifying reference gene primers. Some clones are missing from TCRdb's copy, which holds only in-frame ones; the method was immunoSEQ multiplex PCR. V and J calls and clone size come straight from that table; D and trimming were deduced from the DNA. The data contain roughly 14,000 clones, over 80% of them singletons. The record originates from a study of blood T cell repertoires in COVID-19. Background on the study: Nucleic acid was either cDNA or gDNA, and it came from T cells, B-cell-depleted T cells, or PBMCs.

Germline lookup yields CDR1 SGHDT and CDR2 YYEEEE. This CDR3 spans 15 amino acids. J gave up 4 bases and V 2 bases, and 6 bases lay outside the gene matches. The receptor comes from a human donor with active COVID-19. The donor label of this sample is uncertain. The sequencing input was peripheral blood. The chain couples TRBV5-6 to TRBJ1-2, with 9 bases fitting TRBD1. CDR3 bases: TGTGCCAGCAGCTTTACAGGGGGCTCGGGCTATGGCTACACCTTC. Translated: CASSFTGGSGYGYTF. The whole variable domain, remainder taken from reference TRBV5-6 and TRBJ1-2, is DAGVTQSPTHLIKTRGQQVTLRCSPKSGHDTVSWYQQALGQGPQFIFQYYEEEERQRGNFPDRFSGHQFPNYSSELNVNALLLGDSALYLCASSFTGGSGYGYTFGSGTRLTVV.